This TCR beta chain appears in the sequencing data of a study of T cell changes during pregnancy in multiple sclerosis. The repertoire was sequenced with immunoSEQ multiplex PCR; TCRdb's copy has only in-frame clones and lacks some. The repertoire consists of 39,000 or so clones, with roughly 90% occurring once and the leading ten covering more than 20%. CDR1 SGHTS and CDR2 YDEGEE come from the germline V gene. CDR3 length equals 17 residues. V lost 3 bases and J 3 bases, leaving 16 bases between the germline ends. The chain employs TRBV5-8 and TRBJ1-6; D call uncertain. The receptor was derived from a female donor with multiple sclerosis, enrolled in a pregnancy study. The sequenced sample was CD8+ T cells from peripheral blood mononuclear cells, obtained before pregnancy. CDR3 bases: TGTGCCAGCAGCTCTCCCGTCATGCGTGACTATAATTCACCCCTCCACTTT. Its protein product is CASSSPVMRDYNSPLHF. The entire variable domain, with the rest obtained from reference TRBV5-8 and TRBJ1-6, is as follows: EAGVTQSPTHLIKTRGQQATLRCSPISGHTSVYWYQQALGLGLQFLLWYDEGEERNRGNFPPRFSGRQFPNYSSELNVNALELEDSALYLCASSSPVMRDYNSPLHFGNGTRLTVT.